The text below deals with one T cell receptor beta chain. Sequencing used immunoSEQ multiplex PCR; TCRdb keeps in-frame clones, though not all of them. Here the sample spans around 50,000 clones, 87% being singletons. From germline, CDR1 is SGHRS and CDR2 YFSETQ. CDR3 length: 17 amino acids. The V gene end was trimmed by 4 bases and the J gene end by 5 bases; junction bases not matched to a gene: 14. The data were taken from a study of T cell changes during pregnancy in multiple sclerosis. The sequenced sample was peripheral blood from another person, used as feeder cells. The receptor's source is a human donor whose cells served as feeder cells for cultures in a pregnancy study. This chain uses TRBV5-1 with TRBJ2-2, with 7 bases identical to TRBD2. CDR3 region: CASSPKLGTMRTGELFF. The CDR3, as DNA: TGCGCCAGCAGCCCGAAGCTCGGGACTATGAGGACCGGGGAGCTGTTTTTT. Combining the CDR3 with reference TRBV5-1 and TRBJ2-2 gives the whole variable domain KAGVTQTPRYLIKTRGQQVTLSCSPISGHRSVSWYQQTPGQGLQFLFEYFSETQRNKGNFPGRFSGRQFSNSRSEMNVSTLELGDSALYLCASSPKLGTMRTGELFFGEGSRLTVL.